The 11 T cell receptor beta chains below come from one sample, sequenced in a study of blood T cell repertoires in COVID-19. Produced via immunoSEQ multiplex PCR; TCRdb's table is partial and in-frame only. In the table there are 140,000 to 150,000 clones, around 87% of which are singletons. Sequencing used PBMCs or T cells enriched from blood (not recorded which). These receptors all come from a woman aged 30 to 39 with acute COVID-19.

The genes are TRBV20-1 and TRBJ2-1, with D perhaps assigned TRBD1 or TRBD2 (6 bases each). Trimming took 3 bases from V and 2 from J, leaving 8 bases between them. CDR3 length: 13 residues. CDR1 is DFQATT, CDR2 SNEGSKA, per germline (reference sequence). The DNA of the CDR3 is TGCAGTGCTAGTGGGGGGCCCTACAATGAGCAGTTCTTC. It codes for CSASGGPYNEQFF.

The chain employs TRBV7-3 and TRBJ1-1; 10 bases agree with TRBD1. The CDR3 extends over 16 amino acids. V dropped 0 bases and J dropped 7; count of bases not matched to a gene: 8. Germline CDR1 and CDR2: SGHTA and FQGTGA. The chain's CDR3 is CASSLTRLTGGYEAFF. CDR3 nucleotide sequence: TGTGCCAGCAGCTTAACGCGTCTGACAGGGGGCTATGAAGCTTTCTTT.

The rearrangement joins TRBV2 to TRBJ1-5; no definite D call. The CDR3 contains 14 residues. Trimming took off 2 bases at V and 5 bases at J, with 10 bases between the two ends. In germline, CDR1 is SNHLY, CDR2 FYNNEI. The CDR3 sequence: CASSESPDYQPQHF. CDR3 bases: TGTGCCAGCAGTGAATCCCCTGACTATCAGCCCCAGCATTTT.

The chain links TRBV10-3 to TRBJ1-6, with no clear D. V lost 2 bases and J 7 bases, leaving 12 bases between the germline ends. The CDR3 runs to 15 residues. The germline V gene has CDR1 ENHRY and CDR2 SYGVKD. The CDR3: CAISEGPSENSPLHF. CDR3 coding DNA: TGTGCCATCAGTGAGGGTCCCTCCGAGAATTCACCCCTCCACTTT.

The V gene is TRBV15, the J gene TRBJ1-1; the match to TRBD1 covers 7 bases. This CDR3 is built from 16 residues. V shed 2 bases and J 4 bases; nucleotides not matched to a gene: 10. Looked up from germline, CDR1 is LNHNV and CDR2 is YYDKDF (reference sequence). CDR3 DNA sequence: TGTGCCACCAGCAGACGACGGACAGGCCGAGGCACTGAAGCTTTCTTT. It translates to CATSRRRTGRGTEAFF.

The rearrangement joins TRBV7-2 to TRBJ2-1; the D gene is possibly TRBD2 (5 bases). V was pared by 5 bases and J by 9 bases, with 20 bases between. The CDR3 totals 15 residues. Per germline, CDR1 SGHTA and CDR2 FQGNSA. CDR3 loop: CASSPDYIYSSEQFF. The CDR3 region has the DNA TGTGCCAGCAGCCCTGACTACATTTACTCGAGTGAGCAGTTCTTC.

The rearrangement uses TRBV10-3 and TRBJ1-1; perhaps TRBD1 as D (5 bases). Germline CDR1 and CDR2: ENHRY and SYGVKD. The V gene lost 0 bases and the J gene lost 11 bases, with 13 bases spanning the gap. The CDR3 is made up of 13 amino acids. The CDR3 loop is CAISESMGGSAFF. CDR3 DNA sequence: TGTGCCATCAGTGAGTCTATGGGGGGGTCGGCTTTCTTT.

The J gene is TRBJ2-6, the V gene TRBV5-1, with a tentative D call TRBD1 (5 bases). V lost 0 bases and J lost 6, with 7 bases in between. CDR1 is SGHRS, CDR2 YFSETQ, per germline. The CDR3 is 14 residues long. In nucleotides, the CDR3 is TGCGCCAGCAGCTTGGGGGGCCAGGCCAACGTCCTGACTTTC. Translation: CASSLGGQANVLTF.

The rearrangement uses TRBV5-1 and TRBJ1-1; possible D gene TRBD1, 6 bases. Germline CDR1 is SGHRS and CDR2 is YFSETQ. The length of the CDR3 is 14 residues. Trimming took off 1 base at V and 6 bases at J, with 13 bases between the two ends. This chain's CDR3 is CASSLRQDYSEAFF. The CDR3 DNA reads as TGCGCCAGCAGCTTGAGACAGGATTATTCTGAAGCTTTCTTT.

This clone was picked up one time. The rearrangement joins TRBV7-2 to TRBJ1-1; TRBD1 might be the D (6 bases). The CDR3 spans 16 residues. Germline CDR1 SGHTA, CDR2 FQGNSA. V shed 1 base and J shed 4 bases, with 16 bases lying between them. In DNA, the CDR3 is TGTGCCAGCAGCTTAGTCGTAGGGGGTGGATCCACTGAAGCTTTCTTT. This codes for CASSLVVGGGSTEAFF.

The chain has TRBV28 and TRBJ2-2, with a tentative D call TRBD1 (6 bases). The CDR3 runs 15 residues. Trimming pared 4 bases from V and 5 bases from J, leaving 14 bases between. Per the germline V gene, CDR1 is MDHEN and CDR2 is SYDVKM. CDR3 in amino acids: CASSSPGERTGELFF. DNA of the CDR3: TGTGCCAGCAGTTCCCCAGGGGAGCGAACCGGGGAGCTGTTTTTT.